A single sample is the source of the 8 T cell receptor beta chains below, sequenced in a study of identical twins. TCRdb reanalysed the 5' RACE reads using MiXCR and keeps one entry per CDR3 protein. This table holds about 730,000 distinct CDR3 sequences, approximately 22% found once. This sample also belongs to another study, concerning T cells expressing NK-cell markers.

Material: PBMCs. The origin of the receptors is a woman aged 18-29 years in good health.

J is TRBJ2-7 and V is TRBV20-1, with D hard to call. CDR1 DFQATT and CDR2 SNEGSKA come from the germline V gene (reference sequence). CDR3 length equals 10 residues. V shed 5 bases and J shed 3 bases, with 5 bases lying between them. For the CDR3, the DNA is TGCAGTGCTGGTATCTACGAGCAGTACTTC. This encodes CSAGIYEQYF.

This clonotype was observed a few times. The rearrangement uses TRBV5-6 and TRBJ2-1, with TRBD2 as a possible D gene (5 bases). V dropped 7 bases and J dropped 0 bases, with 17 bases sitting between them. CDR3 length: 16 amino acids. The germline V gene has CDR1 SGHDT and CDR2 YYEEEE. In nucleotides, the CDR3 is TGTGCCAGCGCTGGCGTGAGGGCGGCCTCCTACAATGAGCAGTTCTTC. This translates into CASAGVRAASYNEQFF.

The chain is built from TRBV7-2 and TRBJ2-3, with D perhaps TRBD2 (5 bases). Germline CDR1 is SGHTA and CDR2 is FQGNSA. The CDR3 consists of 11 residues. Between the trimmed V and J ends, which lost 5 bases and 9 bases, there was a span of 9 bases. CDR3 region: CASSREQTQYF. CDR3 in DNA: TGTGCCAGCAGCAGGGAGCAAACGCAGTATTTT.

The rearrangement uses TRBV20-1 and TRBJ1-1; D is uncertain. CDR1 is DFQATT and CDR2 is SNEGSKA in the germline V gene (reference sequence). The CDR3 length is 12 residues. V was clipped by 6 bases and J by 0 bases, with 8 bases between them. CDR3 in DNA: TGCAGTGCACTAGACATGAACACTGAAGCTTTCTTT. It codes for CSALDMNTEAFF.

In its sample, this clonotype was seen many times. V is TRBV20-1 and J is TRBJ2-7, with 12 bases fitting TRBD2. V lost 0 bases and J lost 4; bases outside the gene matches: 4. Per germline, CDR1 DFQATT and CDR2 SNEGSKA (reference sequence). CDR3 length: 15 amino acids. The CDR3 loop reads CSARDLAGGYYEQYF. CDR3 DNA: TGCAGTGCTAGAGACCTAGCGGGAGGGTATTACGAGCAGTACTTC.

This clonotype has only a few counts. V and J are TRBV6-1 and TRBJ2-1; the D gene is possibly TRBD1 (6 bases). CDR1 and CDR2 (germline): MNHNS, SASEGT. V gave up 7 bases and J gave up 9 bases, with 16 bases separating them. There are 13 residues in the CDR3. The CDR3 DNA is TGTGCCAGCACCCCTGGACAGTCCCCTGAGCAGTTCTTC. It translates to CASTPGQSPEQFF.

This clonotype was counted at least ten times. The chain carries TRBV20-1 and TRBJ1-1, with a possible D match to TRBD1 (5 bases). Germline CDR1 reads DFQATT; CDR2 reads SNEGSKA (reference sequence). V lost 0 bases and J lost 1, with 6 bases in between. CDR3 length: 13 residues. The CDR3 sequence is CSAREGTNTEAFF. The CDR3 DNA reads as TGCAGTGCTAGAGAAGGGACGAACACTGAAGCTTTCTTT.

This clonotype showed up just a few times. The V call is TRBV27, the J call TRBJ1-6, with a weak D call TRBD1 (6 bases). V lost 6 bases, J lost 3 bases, and 9 bases lay in between. The CDR3 loop spans 14 amino acids. Germline V lookup: CDR1 MNHEY, CDR2 SMNVEV (reference sequence). The DNA of the CDR3 is TGTGCCAGCAGACAGGGCGACTATAATTCACCCCTCCACTTT. Amino acid sequence: CASRQGDYNSPLHF.